Each of the 9 T cell receptor beta chains below was sequenced from the same sample in a study of control samples from healthy donors and cancer patients. Only in-frame clones appear in the TCRdb table, and some are missing; sequencing was by immunoSEQ multiplex PCR. The data show about 100,000 clones, over 90% seen once. Sequenced material: blood. All receptors come from a young man in good health.

The chain employs TRBV7-9 and TRBJ1-4; D might be TRBD1 (5 bases). The germline V gene has CDR1 SEHNR and CDR2 FQNEAQ (reference sequence). Trimming cost V 3 bases and J 2 bases, with 16 bases left between them. CDR3 length: 17 amino acids. CDR3 sequence: CASSFRRGSPTNEKLFF. CDR3 bases: TGTGCCAGCAGCTTCCGACGGGGGAGCCCGACTAATGAAAAACTGTTTTTT.

The chain links TRBV2 to TRBJ1-3, with D tentatively TRBD1 (5 bases). The CDR3 spans 13 residues. The V end lost 7 bases, the J end lost 3 bases, and 10 bases lay between the germline ends. Germline CDR1 SNHLY, CDR2 FYNNEI. Here the CDR3 reads CASTQGFGNTIYF. The DNA for the CDR3 is TGTGCCAGCACCCAGGGTTTTGGAAACACCATATATTTT.

This CDR3 reads CASSQDSNEKLFF. The CDR3 DNA sequence: TGCGCCAGCAGCCAAGACAGTAATGAAAAACTGTTTTTT. The rearrangement uses TRBV4-1 and TRBJ1-4; D gene ambiguous. The germline V gene encodes CDR1 MGHRA and CDR2 YSYEKL. The CDR3 runs 13 residues. V lost 0 bases, J lost 4 bases, and 3 bases lay in between.

V usage is TRBV2 and J usage is TRBJ2-6; no reliable D call. Per germline, CDR1 SNHLY and CDR2 FYNNEI. V was cut by 1 base and J by 0 bases, with 7 bases left in between. CDR3 size: 16 residues. The CDR3 reads CASSEEVHSGANVLTF. In nucleotides, the CDR3 is TGTGCCAGCAGTGAAGAGGTTCACTCTGGGGCCAACGTCCTGACTTTC.

CDR3 loop: CASSQVFTRNTEAFF. CDR3 coding DNA: TGTGCCAGCAGCCAAGTTTTTACCAGGAACACTGAAGCTTTCTTT. This sequence joins TRBV3-1 (or the pseudogene TRBV3-2) and TRBJ1-1; D gene unclear. The V end lost 1 base, the J end lost 1 base, and 10 bases lay between the germline ends. Germline V CDR1 and CDR2: LGHDT, YNNKEL (reference sequence). The CDR3 loop spans 15 amino acids.

The chain employs TRBV18 and TRBJ1-1; no definite D call. Germline V gene lookup returns CDR1 KGHSH and CDR2 LQKENI. Trimming left V 0 bases short and J 0 bases short, with 8 bases between. The CDR3 contains 15 residues. CDR3 DNA sequence: TGTGCCAGCTCACCACCGGCGCAGATGAACACTGAAGCTTTCTTT. It translates to CASSPPAQMNTEAFF.

The chain recombines TRBV6-5 with TRBJ1-3, with 11 positions matching TRBD1. The CDR3 is made up of 16 amino acids. J gave up 2 bases and V 4 bases, and 4 bases lay outside the gene matches. Germline V gene data show CDR1 as MNHEY and CDR2 as SVGAGI. CDR3 protein: CASSSSDRGPGNTIYF. Written as DNA, the CDR3 is TGTGCCAGCAGTTCGTCGGACAGGGGGCCTGGAAACACCATATATTTT.

This clone was observed once. This chain joins TRBV7-9 and TRBJ2-2, with 7 bases lining up with TRBD1. The CDR3 runs 15 residues. The germline CDR1 and CDR2 sequences are SEHNR and FQNEAQ (reference sequence). The V and J ends lost 3 bases and 4 bases, in that order; junction bases with no gene match: 5. CDR3 bases: TGTGCCAGCAGCTTCGACAGGGTGGGCACCGGGGAGCTGTTTTTT. Protein: CASSFDRVGTGELFF.

The chain joins TRBV19 to TRBJ1-4; 7 nucleotides agree with TRBD1. The V gene end was trimmed by 6 bases and the J gene end by 8 bases; junction bases not matched to a gene: 9. Germline V lookup: CDR1 LNHDA, CDR2 SQIVND (reference sequence). This CDR3 is 14 amino acids long. This CDR3 reads CASSKGQTKEKLFF. The DNA for the CDR3 is TGTGCCAGTAGCAAGGGACAGACAAAAGAAAAACTGTTTTTT.